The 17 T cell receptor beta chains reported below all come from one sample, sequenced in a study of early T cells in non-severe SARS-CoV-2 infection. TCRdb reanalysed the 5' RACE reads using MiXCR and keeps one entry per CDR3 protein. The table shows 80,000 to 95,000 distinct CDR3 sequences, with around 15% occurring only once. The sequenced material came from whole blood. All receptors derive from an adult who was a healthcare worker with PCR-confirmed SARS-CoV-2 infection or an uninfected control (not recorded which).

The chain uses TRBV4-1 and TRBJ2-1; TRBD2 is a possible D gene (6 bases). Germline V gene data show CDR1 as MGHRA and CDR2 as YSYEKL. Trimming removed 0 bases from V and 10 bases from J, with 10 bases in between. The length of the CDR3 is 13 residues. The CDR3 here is CASSQDPAGEQFF. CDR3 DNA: TGCGCCAGCAGCCAAGATCCGGCGGGGGAGCAGTTCTTC.

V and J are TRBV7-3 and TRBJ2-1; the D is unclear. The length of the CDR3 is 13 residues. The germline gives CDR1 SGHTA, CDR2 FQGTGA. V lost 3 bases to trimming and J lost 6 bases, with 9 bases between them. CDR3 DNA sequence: TGTGCCAGCAGCTTCCCGCCTGGCAATGAGCAGTTCTTC. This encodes CASSFPPGNEQFF.

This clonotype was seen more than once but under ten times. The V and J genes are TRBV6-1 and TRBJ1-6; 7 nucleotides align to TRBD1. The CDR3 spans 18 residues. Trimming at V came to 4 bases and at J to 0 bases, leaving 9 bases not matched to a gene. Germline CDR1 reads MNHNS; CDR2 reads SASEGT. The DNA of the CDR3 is TGTGCCAGCAGTGTATATCCCCGGGACAGCTCCTATAATTCACCCCTCCACTTT. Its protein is CASSVYPRDSSYNSPLHF.

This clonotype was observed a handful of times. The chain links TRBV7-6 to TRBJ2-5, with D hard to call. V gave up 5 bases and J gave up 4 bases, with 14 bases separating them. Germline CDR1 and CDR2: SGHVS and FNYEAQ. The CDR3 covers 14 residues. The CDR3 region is CASSPHQRGETQYF. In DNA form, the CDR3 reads TGTGCCAGCAGCCCCCACCAGCGAGGAGAGACCCAGTACTTC.

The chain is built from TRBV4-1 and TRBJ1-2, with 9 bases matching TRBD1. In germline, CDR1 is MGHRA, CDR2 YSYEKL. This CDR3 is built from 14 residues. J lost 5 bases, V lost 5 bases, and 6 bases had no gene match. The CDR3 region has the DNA TGCGCCAGCAGCACTCAACAGGGGGCGTATGGCTACACCTTC. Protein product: CASSTQQGAYGYTF.

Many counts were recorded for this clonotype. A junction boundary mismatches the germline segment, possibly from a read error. The CDR3 here is CAISATPGIVGF. DNA of the CDR3: TGTGCCATCAGTGCAACCCCCGGGATCGTCGGCTTC. J is TRBJ2-5 and V is TRBV10-3; possible D gene TRBD2, 5 bases. The CDR3 length is 12 residues. In germline, CDR1 is ENHRY, CDR2 SYGVKD.

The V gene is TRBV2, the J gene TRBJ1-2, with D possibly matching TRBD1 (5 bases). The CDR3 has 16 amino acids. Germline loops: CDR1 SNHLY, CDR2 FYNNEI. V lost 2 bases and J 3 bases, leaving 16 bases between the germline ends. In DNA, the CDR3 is TGTGCCAGCAGTGAACTAGTTACAGGCGTTTACTATGGCTACACCTTC. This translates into CASSELVTGVYYGYTF.

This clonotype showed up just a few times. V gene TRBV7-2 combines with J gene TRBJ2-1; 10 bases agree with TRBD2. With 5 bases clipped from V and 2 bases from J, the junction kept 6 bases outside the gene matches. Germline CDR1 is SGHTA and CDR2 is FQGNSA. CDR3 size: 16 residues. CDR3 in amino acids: CASSVSGGATYNEQFF. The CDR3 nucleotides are TGTGCCAGCAGCGTCAGCGGGGGGGCCACCTACAATGAGCAGTTCTTC.

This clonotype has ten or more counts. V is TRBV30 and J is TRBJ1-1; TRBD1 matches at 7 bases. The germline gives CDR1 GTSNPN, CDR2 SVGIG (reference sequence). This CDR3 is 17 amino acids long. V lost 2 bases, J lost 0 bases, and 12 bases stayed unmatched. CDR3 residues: CAWSKNRDSTMNTEAFF. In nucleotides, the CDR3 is TGTGCCTGGAGTAAGAACCGGGACAGCACCATGAACACTGAAGCTTTCTTT. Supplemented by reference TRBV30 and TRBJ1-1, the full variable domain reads SQTIHQWPATLVQPVGSPLSLECTVEGTSNPNLYWYRQAAGRGLQLLFYSVGIGQISSEVPQNLSASRPQDRQFILSSKKLLLSDSGFYLCAWSKNRDSTMNTEAFFGQGTRLTVV.

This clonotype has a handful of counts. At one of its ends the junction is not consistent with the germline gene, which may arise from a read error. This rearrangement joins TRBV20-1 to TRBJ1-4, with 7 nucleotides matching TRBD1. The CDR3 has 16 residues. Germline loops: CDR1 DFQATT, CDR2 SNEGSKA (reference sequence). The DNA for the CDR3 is TGCAGTGCTGGAGACAGGGTCCTATCAACTAATGAAAAACTGTTTTTT. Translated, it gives CSAGDRVLSTNEKLFF.

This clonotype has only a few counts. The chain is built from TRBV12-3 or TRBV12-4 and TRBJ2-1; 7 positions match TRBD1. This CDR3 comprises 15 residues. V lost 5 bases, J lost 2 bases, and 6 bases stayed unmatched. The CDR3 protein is CASSRQGLPYNEQFF. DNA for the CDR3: TGTGCCAGCAGTAGACAGGGTTTACCCTACAATGAGCAGTTCTTC.

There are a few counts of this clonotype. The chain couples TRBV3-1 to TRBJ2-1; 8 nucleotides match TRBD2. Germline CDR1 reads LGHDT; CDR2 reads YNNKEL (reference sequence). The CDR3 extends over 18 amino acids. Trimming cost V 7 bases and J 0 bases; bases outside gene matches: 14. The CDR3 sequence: CASTKLYTGTSSYNEQFF. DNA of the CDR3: TGTGCCAGCACCAAACTATACACCGGGACTAGCTCCTACAATGAGCAGTTCTTC.

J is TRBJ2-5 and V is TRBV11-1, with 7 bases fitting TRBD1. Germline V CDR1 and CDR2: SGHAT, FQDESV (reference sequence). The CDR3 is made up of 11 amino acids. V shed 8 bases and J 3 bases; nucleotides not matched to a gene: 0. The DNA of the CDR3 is TGTGCCAGCGGGACAGAAGAGACCCAGTACTTC. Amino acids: CASGTEETQYF.

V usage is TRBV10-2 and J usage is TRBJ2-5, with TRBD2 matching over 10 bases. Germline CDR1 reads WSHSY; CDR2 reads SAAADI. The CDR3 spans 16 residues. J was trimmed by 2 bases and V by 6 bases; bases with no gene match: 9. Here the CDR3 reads CASSPIAGGLQETQYF. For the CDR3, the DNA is TGCGCCAGCAGCCCTATAGCGGGGGGACTTCAAGAGACCCAGTACTTC.

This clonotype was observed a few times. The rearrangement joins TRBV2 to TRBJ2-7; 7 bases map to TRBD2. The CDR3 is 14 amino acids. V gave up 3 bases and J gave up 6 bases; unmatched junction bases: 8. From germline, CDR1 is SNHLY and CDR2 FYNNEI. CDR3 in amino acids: CASSELKQRGEQYV. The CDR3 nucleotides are TGTGCCAGCAGTGAGTTGAAACAGCGGGGCGAGCAGTACGTC.

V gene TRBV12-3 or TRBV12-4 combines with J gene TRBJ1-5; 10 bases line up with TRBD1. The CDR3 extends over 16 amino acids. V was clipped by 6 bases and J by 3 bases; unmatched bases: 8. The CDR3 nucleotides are TGTGCCAGCAGCCCCCAAGGGACAGGGGTCAATCAGCCCCAGCATTTT. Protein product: CASSPQGTGVNQPQHF.

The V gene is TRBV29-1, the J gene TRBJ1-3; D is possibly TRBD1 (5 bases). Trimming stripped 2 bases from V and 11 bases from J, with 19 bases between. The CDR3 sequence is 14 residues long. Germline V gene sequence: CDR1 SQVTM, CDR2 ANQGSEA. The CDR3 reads CSVEYGQGGRAIYF. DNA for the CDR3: TGCAGCGTTGAATATGGCCAGGGAGGCCGCGCCATATATTTT.